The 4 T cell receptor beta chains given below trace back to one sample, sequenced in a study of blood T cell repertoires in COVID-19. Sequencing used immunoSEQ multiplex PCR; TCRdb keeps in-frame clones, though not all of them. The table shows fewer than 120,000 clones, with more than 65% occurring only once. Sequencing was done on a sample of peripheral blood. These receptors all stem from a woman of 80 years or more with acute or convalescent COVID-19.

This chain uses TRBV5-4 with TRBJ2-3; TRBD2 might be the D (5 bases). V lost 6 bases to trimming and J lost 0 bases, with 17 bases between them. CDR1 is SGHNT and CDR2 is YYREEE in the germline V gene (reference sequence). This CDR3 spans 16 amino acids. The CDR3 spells CASTPTIASSTDTQYF. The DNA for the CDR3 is TGTGCCAGCACCCCGACTATCGCATCTAGCACAGATACGCAGTATTTT.

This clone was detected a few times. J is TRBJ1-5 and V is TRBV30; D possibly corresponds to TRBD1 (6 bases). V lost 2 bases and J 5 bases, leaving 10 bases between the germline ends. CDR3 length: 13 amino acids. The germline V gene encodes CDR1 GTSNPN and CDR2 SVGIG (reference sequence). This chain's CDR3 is CAWSSRGDQPQHF. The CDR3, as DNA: TGTGCCTGGAGTAGCAGGGGTGATCAGCCCCAGCATTTT.

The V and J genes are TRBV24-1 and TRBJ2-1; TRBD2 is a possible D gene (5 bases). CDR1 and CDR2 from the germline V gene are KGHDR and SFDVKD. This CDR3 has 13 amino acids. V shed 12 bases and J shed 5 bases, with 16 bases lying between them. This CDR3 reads CASQLGAHNEQFF. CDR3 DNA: TGTGCCTCGCAATTGGGAGCCCACAATGAGCAGTTCTTC.

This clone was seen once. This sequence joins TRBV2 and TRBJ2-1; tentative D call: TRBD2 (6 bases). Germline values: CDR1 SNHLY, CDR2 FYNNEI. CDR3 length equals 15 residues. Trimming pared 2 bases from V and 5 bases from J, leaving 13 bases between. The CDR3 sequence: CASSELVSGDNEQFF. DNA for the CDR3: TGTGCCAGCAGTGAATTGGTTAGCGGAGACAATGAGCAGTTCTTC.